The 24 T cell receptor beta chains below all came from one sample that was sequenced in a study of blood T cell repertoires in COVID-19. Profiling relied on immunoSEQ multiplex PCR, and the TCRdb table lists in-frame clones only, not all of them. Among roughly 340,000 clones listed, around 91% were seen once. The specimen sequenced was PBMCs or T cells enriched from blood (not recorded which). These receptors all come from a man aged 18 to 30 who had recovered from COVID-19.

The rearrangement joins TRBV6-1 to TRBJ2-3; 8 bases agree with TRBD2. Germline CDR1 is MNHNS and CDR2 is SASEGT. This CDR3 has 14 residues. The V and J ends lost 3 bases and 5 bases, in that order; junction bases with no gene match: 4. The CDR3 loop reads CASSDGRAGDTQYF. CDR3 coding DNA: TGTGCCAGCAGTGACGGGAGGGCCGGAGATACGCAGTATTTT.

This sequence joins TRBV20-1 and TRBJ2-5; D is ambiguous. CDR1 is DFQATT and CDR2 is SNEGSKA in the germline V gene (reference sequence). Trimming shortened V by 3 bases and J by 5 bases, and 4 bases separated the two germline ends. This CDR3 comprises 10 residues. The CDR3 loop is CSASSETQYF. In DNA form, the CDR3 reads TGCAGTGCTAGTAGCGAGACCCAGTACTTC.

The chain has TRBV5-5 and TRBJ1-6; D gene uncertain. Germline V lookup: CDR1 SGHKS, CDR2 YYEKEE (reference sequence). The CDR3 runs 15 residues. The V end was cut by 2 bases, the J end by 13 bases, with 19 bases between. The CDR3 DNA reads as TGTGCCAGCAGCTTCGCCGGGATCTCGGTATTGCCCCTCCACTTT. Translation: CASSFAGISVLPLHF.

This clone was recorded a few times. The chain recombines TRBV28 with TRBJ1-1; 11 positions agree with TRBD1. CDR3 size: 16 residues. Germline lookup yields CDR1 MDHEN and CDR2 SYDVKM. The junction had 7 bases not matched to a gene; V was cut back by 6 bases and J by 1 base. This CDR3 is CASSTGQGAGNTEAFF. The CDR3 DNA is TGTGCCAGCAGCACCGGACAGGGGGCTGGGAACACTGAAGCTTTCTTT.

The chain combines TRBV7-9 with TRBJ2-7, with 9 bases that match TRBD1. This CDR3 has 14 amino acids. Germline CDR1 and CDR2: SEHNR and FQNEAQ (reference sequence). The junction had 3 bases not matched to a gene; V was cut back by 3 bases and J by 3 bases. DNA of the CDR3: TGTGCCAGCAGCTTCGACAGGGGGTTCTACGAGCAGTACTTC. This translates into CASSFDRGFYEQYF.

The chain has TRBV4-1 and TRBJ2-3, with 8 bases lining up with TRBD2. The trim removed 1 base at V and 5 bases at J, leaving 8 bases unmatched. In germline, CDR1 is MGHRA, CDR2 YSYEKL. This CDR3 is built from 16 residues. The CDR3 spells CASSQGPGGPRDTQYF. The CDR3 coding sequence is TGCGCCAGCAGCCAAGGTCCGGGGGGGCCGAGAGATACGCAGTATTTT.

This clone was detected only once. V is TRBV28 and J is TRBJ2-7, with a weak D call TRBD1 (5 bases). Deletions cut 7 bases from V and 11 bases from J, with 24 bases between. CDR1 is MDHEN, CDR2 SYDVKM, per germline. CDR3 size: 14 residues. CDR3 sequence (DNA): TGTGCCAGCACCGCCTTTGGGTCCAGGGAAGTTAAGTACTTC. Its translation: CASTAFGSREVKYF.

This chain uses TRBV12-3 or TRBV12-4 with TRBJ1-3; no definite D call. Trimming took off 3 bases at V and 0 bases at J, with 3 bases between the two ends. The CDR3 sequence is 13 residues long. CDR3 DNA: TGTGCCAGCAGTTTCATCTCTGGAAACACCATATATTTT. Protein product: CASSFISGNTIYF.

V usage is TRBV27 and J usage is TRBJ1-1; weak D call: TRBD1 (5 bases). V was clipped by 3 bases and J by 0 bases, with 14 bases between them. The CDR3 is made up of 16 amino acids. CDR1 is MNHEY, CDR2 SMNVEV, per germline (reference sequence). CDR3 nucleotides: TGTGCCAGCAGTTTGGTTCAGGGTGTGGTGAACACTGAAGCTTTCTTT. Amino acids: CASSLVQGVVNTEAFF.

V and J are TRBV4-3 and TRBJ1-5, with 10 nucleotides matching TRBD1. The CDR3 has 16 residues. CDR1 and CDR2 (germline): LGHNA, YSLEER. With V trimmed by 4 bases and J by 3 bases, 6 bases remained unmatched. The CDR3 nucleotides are TGCGCCAGCAGCCGAGAGACAGGGGGCAACAATCAGCCCCAGCATTTT. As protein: CASSRETGGNNQPQHF.

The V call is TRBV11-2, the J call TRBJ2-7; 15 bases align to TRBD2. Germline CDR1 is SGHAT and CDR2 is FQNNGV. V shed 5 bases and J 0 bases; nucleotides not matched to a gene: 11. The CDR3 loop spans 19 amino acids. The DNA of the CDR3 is TGTGCCAGCAGCACCCTACCCGGACTAGCGGGAGGGAGCTCCTACGAGCAGTACTTC. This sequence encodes CASSTLPGLAGGSSYEQYF.

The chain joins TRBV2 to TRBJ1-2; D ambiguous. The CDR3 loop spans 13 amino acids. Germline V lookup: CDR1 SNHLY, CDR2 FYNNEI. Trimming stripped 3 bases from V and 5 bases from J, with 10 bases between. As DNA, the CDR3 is TGTGCCAGCAGTGAGCTGGGCCAGTATGGCTACACCTTC. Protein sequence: CASSELGQYGYTF.

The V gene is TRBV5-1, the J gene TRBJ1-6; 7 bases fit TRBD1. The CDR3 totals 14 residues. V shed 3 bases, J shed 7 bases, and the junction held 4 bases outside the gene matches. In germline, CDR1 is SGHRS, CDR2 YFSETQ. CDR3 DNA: TGCGCCAGCAGCTCCAGGGGGGACAATTCACCCCTCCACTTT. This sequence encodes CASSSRGDNSPLHF.

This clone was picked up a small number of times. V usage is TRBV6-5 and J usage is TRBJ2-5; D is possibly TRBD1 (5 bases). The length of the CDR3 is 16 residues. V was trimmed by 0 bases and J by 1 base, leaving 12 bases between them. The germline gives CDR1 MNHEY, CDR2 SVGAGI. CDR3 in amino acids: CASSYSLNRIQETQYF. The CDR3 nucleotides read TGTGCCAGCAGTTACTCTTTAAACAGGATCCAAGAGACCCAGTACTTC.

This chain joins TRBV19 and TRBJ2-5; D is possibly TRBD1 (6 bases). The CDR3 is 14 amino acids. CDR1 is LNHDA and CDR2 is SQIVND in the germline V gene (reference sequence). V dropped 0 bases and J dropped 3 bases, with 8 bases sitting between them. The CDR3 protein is CASSIEGAKETQYF. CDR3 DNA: TGTGCCAGTAGTATAGAGGGGGCAAAAGAGACCCAGTACTTC.

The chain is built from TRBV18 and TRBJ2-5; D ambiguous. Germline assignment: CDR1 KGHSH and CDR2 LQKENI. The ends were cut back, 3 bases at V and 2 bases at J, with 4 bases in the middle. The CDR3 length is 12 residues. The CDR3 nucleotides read TGTGCCAGCTCACCTCCACAAGAGACCCAGTACTTC. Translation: CASSPPQETQYF.

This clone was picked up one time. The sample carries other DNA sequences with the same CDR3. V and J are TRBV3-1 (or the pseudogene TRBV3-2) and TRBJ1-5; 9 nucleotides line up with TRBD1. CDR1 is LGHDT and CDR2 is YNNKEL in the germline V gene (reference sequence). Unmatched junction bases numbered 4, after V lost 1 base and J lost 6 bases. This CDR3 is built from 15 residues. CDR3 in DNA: TGTGCCAGCAGCCAAGGGGGACAGGGCGTTCAGCCCCAGCATTTT. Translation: CASSQGGQGVQPQHF.

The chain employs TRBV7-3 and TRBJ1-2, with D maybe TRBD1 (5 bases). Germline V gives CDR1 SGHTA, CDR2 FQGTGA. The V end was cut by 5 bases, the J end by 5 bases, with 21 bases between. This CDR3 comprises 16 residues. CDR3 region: CASSPVPGLNPYGYTF. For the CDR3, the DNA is TGTGCCAGCAGCCCCGTCCCGGGACTGAACCCGTATGGCTACACCTTC.

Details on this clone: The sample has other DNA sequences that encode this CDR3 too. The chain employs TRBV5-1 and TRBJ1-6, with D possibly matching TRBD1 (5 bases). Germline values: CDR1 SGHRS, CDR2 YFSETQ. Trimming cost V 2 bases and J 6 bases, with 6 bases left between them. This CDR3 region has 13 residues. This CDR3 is CASSLDSNSPLHF. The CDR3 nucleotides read TGCGCCAGCAGCTTAGACAGTAATTCACCCCTCCACTTT.

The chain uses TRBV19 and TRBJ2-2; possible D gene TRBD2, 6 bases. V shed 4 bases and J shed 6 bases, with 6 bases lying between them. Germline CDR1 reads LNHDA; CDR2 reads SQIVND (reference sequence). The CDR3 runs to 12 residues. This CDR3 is CASSRGAGELFF. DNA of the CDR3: TGTGCCAGTAGTAGGGGGGCCGGGGAGCTGTTTTTT.

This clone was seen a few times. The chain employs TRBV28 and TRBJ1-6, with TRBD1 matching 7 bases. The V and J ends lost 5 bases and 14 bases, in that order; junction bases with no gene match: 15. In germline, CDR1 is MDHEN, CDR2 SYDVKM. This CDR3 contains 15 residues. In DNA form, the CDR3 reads TGTGCCAGCAGTCTACCCGGGACAGAGCAGTTCACCCTCCACTTT. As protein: CASSLPGTEQFTLHF.

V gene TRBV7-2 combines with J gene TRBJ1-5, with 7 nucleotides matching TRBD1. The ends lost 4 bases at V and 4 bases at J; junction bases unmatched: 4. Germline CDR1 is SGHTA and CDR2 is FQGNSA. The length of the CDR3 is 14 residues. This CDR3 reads CASSSNRGNQPQHF. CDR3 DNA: TGTGCCAGCAGCTCTAACAGGGGAAATCAGCCCCAGCATTTT.

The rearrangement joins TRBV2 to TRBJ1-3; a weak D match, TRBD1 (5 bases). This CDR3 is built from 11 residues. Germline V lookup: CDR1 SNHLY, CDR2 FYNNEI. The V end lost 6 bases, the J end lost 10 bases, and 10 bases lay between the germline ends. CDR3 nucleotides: TGTGCCAGCAGGTCTCGGGGGACCATATATTTT. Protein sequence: CASRSRGTIYF.

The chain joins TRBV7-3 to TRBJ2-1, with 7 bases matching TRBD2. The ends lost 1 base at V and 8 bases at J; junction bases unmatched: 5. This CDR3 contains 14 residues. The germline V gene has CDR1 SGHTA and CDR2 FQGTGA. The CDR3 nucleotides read TGTGCCAGCAGCTTAAACGGGGGAGGGGATGAGCAGTTCTTC. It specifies CASSLNGGGDEQFF.